This entry describes one TCR beta chain. What it binds is unknown. CDR1 is SGHRS and CDR2 is YFSETQ in the germline V gene. This CDR3 is 15 amino acids long. The ends were cut back, 4 bases at V and 4 bases at J, with 14 bases in the middle. The data were obtained in a study of T cell responses to AZD1222 COVID-19 vaccine. Study-level findings and limits: The study identified only a handful of AZD1222 recipients as seropositive at baseline. When two AZD1222 doses had been given, Spike-specific TCR breadth and depth rose. Per reports, nearly half of all spike-specific TCRs target regions that are unmutated in variants. Along spike, vaccine-associated CD4 TCRs were found throughout, with dominance at 160-218 and 743-854.

Profiling relied on immunoSEQ multiplex PCR, and the TCRdb table lists in-frame clones only, not all of them. This table has 200,000 or so clones, about nine tenths appearing once. The genes are TRBV5-1 and TRBJ1-4; D may be TRBD1 (5 bases). This clonotype was obtained from an adult in good health. Sequenced material: peripheral blood, taken on day 0 of MenACWY control vaccination. DNA of the CDR3: TGCGCCAGCAGCAAGATGGGGGACGGTAATGAAAAACTGTTTTTT. This sequence encodes CASSKMGDGNEKLFF.